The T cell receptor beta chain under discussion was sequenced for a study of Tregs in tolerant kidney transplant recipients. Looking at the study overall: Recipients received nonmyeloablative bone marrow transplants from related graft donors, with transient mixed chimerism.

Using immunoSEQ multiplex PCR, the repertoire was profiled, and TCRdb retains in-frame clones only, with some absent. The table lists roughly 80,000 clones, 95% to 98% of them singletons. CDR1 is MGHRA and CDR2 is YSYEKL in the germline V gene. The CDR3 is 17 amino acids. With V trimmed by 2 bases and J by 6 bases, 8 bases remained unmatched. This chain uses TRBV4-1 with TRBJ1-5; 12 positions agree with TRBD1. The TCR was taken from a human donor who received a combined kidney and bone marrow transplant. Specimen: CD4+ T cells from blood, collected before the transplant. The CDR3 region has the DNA TGCGCCAGCAGCCAAAAGCCGGGACAGGGGGCTTTTCAGCCCCAGCATTTT. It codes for CASSQKPGQGAFQPQHF.